Below are 20 T cell receptor beta chains sequenced from a single sample in a study of beta chain features in type 1 diabetes. The sequenced template was cDNA made from the entire isolated RNA. Profiled with immunoSEQ multiplex PCR; TCRdb holds only in-frame clones, not every one. The repertoire holds under 350,000 clones, with roughly 8% as singletons. Sequencing was done on a sample of central memory CD4+ T cells from blood. These receptors were collected from a woman under 30 in good health.

This clone has more than one count but fewer than ten. The V call is TRBV18, the J call TRBJ2-1, with D possibly matching TRBD1 (5 bases). Trimming cost V 3 bases and J 7 bases, with 10 bases left between them. The germline V gene encodes CDR1 KGHSH and CDR2 LQKENI. The CDR3 is 13 residues long. DNA for the CDR3: TGTGCCAGCTCACCCCTACAGGAAAATGAGCAGTTCTTC. The encoded protein is CASSPLQENEQFF.

The table lists this clone with a few counts. This chain uses TRBV6-1 with TRBJ2-7; D unresolved. The germline V gene encodes CDR1 MNHNS and CDR2 SASEGT. The CDR3 sequence is 13 residues long. Deletions cut 5 bases from V and 2 bases from J, with 10 bases between. CDR3 DNA sequence: TGTGCCAGCAGTTATGCGGTTACCTACGAGCAGTACGTC. Translated: CASSYAVTYEQYV.

This clone has a count of ten or more. This specimen includes other DNA sequences encoding the same CDR3. The chain uses TRBV5-1 and TRBJ1-3; D gene ambiguous. With 0 bases removed from V and 0 bases from J, the gap between germline ends came to 7 bases. The CDR3 is 15 amino acids. Germline V lookup: CDR1 SGHRS, CDR2 YFSETQ. CDR3 coding DNA: TGCGCCAGCAGCTTGGACGGCAGCTCTGGAAACACCATATATTTT. Its protein is CASSLDGSSGNTIYF.

The chain has TRBV9 and TRBJ1-6; the D is unclear. CDR1 SGDLS and CDR2 YYNGEE come from the germline V gene. V lost 0 bases to trimming and J lost 9 bases, with 13 bases between them. The CDR3 spans 15 residues. As DNA, the CDR3 is TGTGCCAGCAGCGTAGGGATAGGCCGGCTTTCACCCCTCCACTTT. This encodes CASSVGIGRLSPLHF.

V and J are TRBV6-6 and TRBJ2-2, with D tentatively TRBD2 (6 bases). The CDR3 is 14 amino acids. Per germline, CDR1 MNHNY and CDR2 SVGAGI (reference sequence). Trimming left V 7 bases short and J 0 bases short, with 9 bases between. CDR3 loop: CASMREANTGELFF. In DNA form, the CDR3 reads TGTGCCAGCATGCGGGAAGCGAACACCGGGGAGCTGTTTTTT.

The chain has TRBV2 and TRBJ2-1; D not certain. Trimming removed 7 bases from V and 5 bases from J, with 6 bases in between. Germline V gene lookup returns CDR1 SNHLY and CDR2 FYNNEI. The CDR3 spans 11 residues. The CDR3 bases are TGTGCCAGCACCTTTCACAATGAGCAGTTCTTC. Its protein product is CASTFHNEQFF.

A few counts support this clone. The chain combines TRBV29-1 with TRBJ2-3; 8 bases agree with TRBD2. V dropped 5 bases and J dropped 6; count of bases not matched to a gene: 7. Germline lookup yields CDR1 SQVTM and CDR2 ANQGSEA. There are 13 residues in the CDR3. CDR3 protein: CSVRAGVGDTQYF. CDR3 DNA sequence: TGCAGCGTTAGAGCGGGAGTAGGGGATACGCAGTATTTT.

This clone was picked up a small number of times. This sequence joins TRBV30 and TRBJ2-2, with 9 bases lining up with TRBD1. V was clipped by 4 bases and J by 4 bases; unmatched bases: 4. There are 14 residues in the CDR3. Germline V gene sequence: CDR1 GTSNPN, CDR2 SVGIG (reference sequence). The CDR3 sequence is CAWMGGQGTGELFF. The CDR3 DNA sequence: TGTGCCTGGATGGGGGGACAGGGCACCGGGGAGCTGTTTTTT.

This clone was counted between two and nine times. The chain carries TRBV7-2 and TRBJ1-2; D ambiguous. The CDR3 totals 13 residues. Per germline, CDR1 SGHTA and CDR2 FQGNSA. Trimming shortened V by 1 base and J by 3 bases, and 6 bases separated the two germline ends. In DNA, the CDR3 is TGTGCCAGCAGCTTAGAGACCGACTATGGCTACACCTTC. Protein product: CASSLETDYGYTF.

This chain connects TRBV7-9 to TRBJ2-2; tentatively, D is TRBD1 (6 bases). In germline, CDR1 is SEHNR, CDR2 FQNEAQ (reference sequence). V was pared by 6 bases and J by 4 bases, with 9 bases between. CDR3 size: 13 residues. CDR3 coding DNA: TGTGCCAGCAGTCTACAGGGCACCGGGGAGCTGTTTTTT. This sequence encodes CASSLQGTGELFF.

The gene calls are TRBV9 and TRBJ2-5; tentatively, D is TRBD1 (6 bases). The V end was cut by 3 bases, the J end by 2 bases, with 11 bases between. Germline V CDR1 and CDR2: SGDLS, YYNGEE. The CDR3 consists of 14 residues. The CDR3 protein is CASSARGSQETQYF. CDR3 nucleotides: TGTGCCAGCAGCGCTAGGGGGTCGCAAGAGACCCAGTACTTC. Full variable domain (missing parts from reference TRBV9 and TRBJ2-5): DSGVTQTPKHLITATGQRVTLRCSPRSGDLSVYWYQQSLDQGLQFLIQYYNGEERAKGNILERFSAQQFPDLHSELNLSSLELGDSALYFCASSARGSQETQYFGPGTRLLVL.

This clone has just a few counts. The genes are TRBV9 and TRBJ2-4, with D possibly being TRBD2 (6 bases). In germline, CDR1 is SGDLS, CDR2 YYNGEE. The CDR3 totals 15 residues. Deletions cut 0 bases from V and 9 bases from J, with 16 bases between. The CDR3 DNA sequence: TGTGCCAGCAGCGTAGATATGGGGCAGGAGGGCATTCAGTACTTC. This gives the protein CASSVDMGQEGIQYF.

The chain combines TRBV27 with TRBJ1-2; D gene unclear. Trimming shortened V by 1 base and J by 2 bases, and 8 bases separated the two germline ends. In germline, CDR1 is MNHEY, CDR2 SMNVEV (reference sequence). The CDR3 loop spans 14 amino acids. The CDR3 region is CASSLFGENYGYTF. The CDR3 nucleotides are TGTGCCAGCAGTTTATTCGGGGAAAACTATGGCTACACCTTC.

The V call is TRBV5-1, the J call TRBJ2-3, with 14 bases lining up with TRBD2. The CDR3 consists of 14 residues. Germline assignment: CDR1 SGHRS and CDR2 YFSETQ. The trim removed 7 bases at V and 6 bases at J, leaving 4 bases unmatched. The CDR3 sequence is CASSGLAGADTQYF. CDR3 coding DNA: TGCGCCAGCTCGGGACTAGCGGGGGCGGATACGCAGTATTTT.

The CDR3 region has the DNA TGTGCCAGCAGTTTCACACCGGAGACCCAGTACTTC. This sequence encodes CASSFTPETQYF. The chain links TRBV28 to TRBJ2-5; D uncertain. Germline-derived CDR1 and CDR2 are MDHEN and SYDVKM. CDR3 length: 12 amino acids. V dropped 3 bases and J dropped 5 bases, with 7 bases sitting between them.

This clone was recorded a few times. This chain joins TRBV10-3 and TRBJ1-1; D uncertain. The V end lost 6 bases, the J end lost 3 bases, and 11 bases lay between the germline ends. CDR1 is ENHRY, CDR2 SYGVKD, per germline. The CDR3 sequence is 13 residues long. CDR3 sequence (DNA): TGTGCCATCAGAGTAAAGGAGGACACTGAAGCTTTCTTT. Translating gives CAIRVKEDTEAFF.

The chain uses TRBV28 and TRBJ2-3, with D perhaps TRBD2 (6 bases). The germline CDR1 and CDR2 sequences are MDHEN and SYDVKM. V lost 7 bases, J lost 5 bases, and 16 bases lay in between. CDR3 length equals 14 residues. The CDR3 nucleotides read TGTGCCAGCAAACTATGGGGGGACGGAGATACGCAGTATTTT. Its protein product is CASKLWGDGDTQYF.

This clone was found a few times. The chain combines TRBV4-2 with TRBJ1-1; D possibly corresponds to TRBD1 (5 bases). The CDR3 runs to 17 residues. Germline assignment: CDR1 LGHNA and CDR2 YNFKEQ. Trimming took off 1 base at V and 4 bases at J, with 19 bases between the two ends. The CDR3 region is CASSQVFNQGGGTEAFF. Written as DNA, the CDR3 is TGTGCCAGCAGCCAAGTGTTTAACCAGGGTGGTGGCACTGAAGCTTTCTTT.

The CDR3 DNA sequence: TGTGCCAGCAGCCAGGACGGGACTCAGCCCCAGCATTTT. Protein sequence: CASSQDGTQPQHF. This rearrangement joins TRBV7-9 to TRBJ1-5; D may be TRBD1 (5 bases). With 5 bases removed from V and 6 bases from J, the gap between germline ends came to 11 bases. Germline V gene lookup returns CDR1 SEHNR and CDR2 FQNEAQ (reference sequence). The CDR3 runs to 13 residues.

This clone turned up a few times. The V call is TRBV25-1, the J call TRBJ2-5, with D perhaps given as TRBD1 or TRBD2 (5 bases each). Germline assignment: CDR1 MGHDK and CDR2 SYGVNS. CDR3 length: 16 residues. V was clipped by 2 bases and J by 2 bases, with 15 bases between them. Written as DNA, the CDR3 is TGTGCCAGCAGTGAAATAGGGGACGGCCTACAAGAGACCCAGTACTTC. Its protein product is CASSEIGDGLQETQYF.